This T cell receptor beta chain emerged from a study of cytomegalovirus exposure and HLA in healthy donors. Study-wide results and limits: Earlier analysis yielded a pattern in which most TCR beta V segments were productive about 87% or about 30% of the time.

To note about this clone: The antigen remains unidentified.

V was shortened by 5 bases and J by 0 bases, with 9 bases between the two germline ends. The CDR3 totals 14 residues. CDR1 is SGHDT and CDR2 is YYEEEE in the germline V gene. The PCR was carried out with 60 Vbeta primers and 13 Jbeta primers. Only in-frame clones appear in the TCRdb table, and some are missing; sequencing was by immunoSEQ multiplex PCR. The sample includes 200,000 to 300,000 clones, 80% to 85% seen only once; the top ten take about 8%. This chain connects TRBV5-6 to TRBJ2-1, with D perhaps matching TRBD1 (5 bases). The sequenced sample was PBMCs. This TCR derives from a woman in her fifties or sixties in good health and CMV-seropositive. Here the CDR3 reads CASSSGYSYNEQFF. The DNA for the CDR3 is TGTGCCAGCAGTTCAGGGTACTCCTACAATGAGCAGTTCTTC.